This is a list of T cell receptor beta chains from one sample in a study of metastatic and nonmetastatic thyroid tumors. From the PCR reads, TCRdb re-called clones with MiXCR. The table includes about 43,000 clones, roughly 24% detected once. The sample comprised tumor tissue. These receptors were taken from a female donor with papillary thyroid cancer or a benign thyroid nodule (not recorded which). Some clones in this sample may be carry-over from other donors' samples. CDR3s include the opening cysteine and the closing phenylalanine or tryptophan. A D gene is named only where the DNA matches it firmly. The size field is filled for only some rows; it gives once, few, many or a size class.

TRBV19	TRBJ1-2	11	few	NA	TGTGCCAGTGAAGGGACGGTTGGCTACACCTTC	CASEGTVGYTF
TRBV20-1	TRBJ2-7	14	NA	TRBD1	TGCAGTGCCGAAAAGACAGGGACGACCTACGAGCAGTACTTC	CSAEKTGTTYEQYF
TRBV28	TRBJ1-2	14	many	NA	TGTGCCAGTACGCCAACAGTGACTCGGGGTGGCTACACCTTC	CASTPTVTRGGYTF
TRBV5-6	TRBJ2-4	16	NA	NA	TGTGCCAGCAGCTTGGGGGCCCAAGGAGCCAAAAACATTCAGTACTTC	CASSLGAQGAKNIQYF
TRBV20-1	TRBJ2-2	17	few	TRBD2	TGCAGTGCTAGAGGGTCTGCTAGCGGGAGCGGCACCGGGGAGCTGTTTTTT	CSARGSASGSGTGELFF
TRBV18	TRBJ2-7	15	many	NA	TGTGCCAGCTCACTTACCGGGCCCACCCCCTACGAGCAGTACTTC	CASSLTGPTPYEQYF
TRBV18	TRBJ1-5	16	NA	NA	TGTGCCAGCTCACCGAAGGCTGGGGCAGGCAATCAGCCCCAGCATTTT	CASSPKAGAGNQPQHF
TRBV5-1	TRBJ2-1	15	NA	TRBD1	TGCGCCAGCAGCTCAGACAGGGCCTCCTACAATGAGCAGTTCTTC	CASSSDRASYNEQFF
TRBV24-1	TRBJ2-2	20	NA	TRBD2	TGTGCCACCAGTGACACCATTGGGACTAGCGGGCTATCGAACACCGGGGAGCTGTTTTTT	CATSDTIGTSGLSNTGELFF
TRBV11-2	TRBJ2-2	16	NA	NA	TGTGCCAGCAGCTCCCCGGACCGTCGTTTGTGGGGGGAGCTGTTTTTT	CASSSPDRRLWGELFF
TRBV7-3	TRBJ1-1	13	NA	NA	TGTGCCAGCAGCTTAATCGGCGGGACTGAAGCTTTCTTT	CASSLIGGTEAFF
TRBV5-1	TRBJ2-5	13	many	NA	TGCGCCAGCAGCGAGGGACGTCGGGAGACCCAGTACTTC	CASSEGRRETQYF
TRBV6-1	TRBJ1-5	15	few	NA	TGTGCCAGCAGTCGTATTTGGGGCTTCAATCAGCCCCAGCATTTT	CASSRIWGFNQPQHF
TRBV5-1	TRBJ2-5	17	NA	NA	TGCGCCAGCAGTCAACAACAGGGTGGTGGGAACTTCGTAACCGAGTACTTC	CASSQQQGGGNFVTEYF
TRBV12-3/TRBV12-4	TRBJ2-2	16	NA	TRBD2	TGTGCCAGCAGCCGACTAGCGGGGGCCTCAACCGGGGAGCTGTTTTTT	CASSRLAGASTGELFF
TRBV2	TRBJ2-1	15	NA	TRBD2	TGTGCCACTAGACTAGCGGGAGGTCTGGGGGATGAGCAGTTCTTC	CATRLAGGLGDEQFF
TRBV6-1	TRBJ2-1	16	many	TRBD2	TGTGCCAGCAGTGAAGCGGGCGGGAGACCTACCCATGAGCAGTTCTTC	CASSEAGGRPTHEQFF
TRBV5-4	TRBJ1-3	18	many	NA	TGTGCCAGCAGCTTGGGACACCCCGGGACTCCCTCTGGAAACACCATATATTTT	CASSLGHPGTPSGNTIYF
TRBV7-9	TRBJ2-7	12	NA	NA	TGTGCCAGCAGCTTAGAAGTCTACGAGCAGTACTTC	CASSLEVYEQYF
TRBV2	TRBJ2-1	15	many	NA	TGTGCCAGCAGTCGACCGGGACACTTATACAATGAGCAGTTCTTC	CASSRPGHLYNEQFF
TRBV19	TRBJ1-5	13	few	TRBD1	TGTGCCATTATCGCAGGGGGTAGTCAGCCCCAGCATTTT	CAIIAGGSQPQHF
TRBV12-3/TRBV12-4	TRBJ2-1	13	few	NA	TGTGCCAGCAGTCACAGCGGAAGAGGTGAGCAGTTCTTC	CASSHSGRGEQFF
TRBV7-6	TRBJ2-7	13	many	NA	TGTGCCAGCAGCCCGCCGCTTTCCGGCGAGCAGTACTTC	CASSPPLSGEQYF
TRBV6-1	TRBJ1-6	13	medium-sized	NA	TGTGCCAGCAGCGGGGGTGCGAATTCACCCCTCCACTTT	CASSGGANSPLHF
TRBV4-1	TRBJ2-7	16	NA	TRBD2	TGCGCCAGCAGCCAAGCCGGACTAGCGGGAGTTCACGAGCAGTACTTC	CASSQAGLAGVHEQYF
TRBV4-1	TRBJ2-2	17	few	TRBD1	TGCGCCAGCAGCCGGGGACAGGGGGCCACTCTGTCTGGGGAGCTGTTTTTT	CASSRGQGATLSGELFF
TRBV12-3/TRBV12-4	TRBJ1-1	15	NA	NA	TGTGCCAGCAGTTCCCGGGCCCAGGGGAACACTGAAGCTTTCTTT	CASSSRAQGNTEAFF
TRBV6-1	TRBJ2-7	12	medium-sized	NA	TGTGCCAGCAGTGAAGCAGTCTCCGAGCAGTACTTC	CASSEAVSEQYF
TRBV9	TRBJ2-5	15	many	NA	TGTGCCAGCAGCGTAGGGGCCCGGGACCAAGAGACCCAGTACTTC	CASSVGARDQETQYF
TRBV27	TRBJ1-1	12	many	NA	TGTGCCAGCACCCCGGACGGGACTGAAGCTTTCTTT	CASTPDGTEAFF
TRBV11-2	TRBJ2-7	15	many	TRBD2	TGTGCCAGCAACCCGTGGGCGGGGGGCTCCTACGAGCAGTACTTC	CASNPWAGGSYEQYF
TRBV20-1	TRBJ2-3	16	NA	TRBD2	TGCAGTGCCCCCCCGCGGACTAGCGGGAGCACAGATACGCAGTATTTT	CSAPPRTSGSTDTQYF
TRBV12-3/TRBV12-4	TRBJ1-2	15	few	NA	TGTGCCAGCAGGGTACAGGGAAGGGGTTACTATGGCTACACCTTC	CASRVQGRGYYGYTF
TRBV5-1	TRBJ2-7	16	NA	TRBD1	TGCGCCAGCAACCCCATGGACAGGGGTGACAGCTACGAGCAGTACTTC	CASNPMDRGDSYEQYF
TRBV25-1	TRBJ2-5	17	NA	TRBD2	TGTGCCAGCAGTGCCCGGACGGGGGGGGCGAGGTGGAAGACCCAGTACTTC	CASSARTGGARWKTQYF
TRBV12-3/TRBV12-4	TRBJ1-1	13	NA	NA	TGTGCCAGCAGCCGACTGGGGGGCACTGAAGCTTTCTTT	CASSRLGGTEAFF